This section outlines one T cell receptor beta chain sequence together with its context. What it binds is not known. The sample belongs to a study of T-cell reconstitution after alpha-beta-depleted transplantation in children. The study, taken as a whole, reports: Reportedly, roughly two months post-transplant, alpha-beta T cells arose from several hundred expanded graft clones.

It was with unique molecular identifiers that the TCRbeta library was prepared. TCRdb reprocessed the PCR reads via MiXCR and lists one record per CDR3 protein. The sample comprises 200,000 to 250,000 distinct CDR3 sequences, less than 9% of which are singletons, and about 6.4% rests with the top ten. This CDR3 comprises 11 residues. Germline assignment: CDR1 DFQATT and CDR2 SNEGSKA (reference sequence). Between the trimmed V and J ends, which lost 2 bases and 3 bases, there was a span of 5 bases. The clonotype originates from a male patient younger than 18 who had a stem cell transplant for acute lymphoblastic leukemia, so the T cells may come from the graft donor. This sequence joins TRBV20-1 and TRBJ2-7; no definite D call. The starting material was PBMCs, mostly from graft donor cells, obtained 180 days after TCRalphabeta/CD19-depleted stem cell transplant. The CDR3 region is CSARRNYEQYF. The CDR3 DNA follows: TGCAGTGCTAGAAGAAACTACGAGCAGTACTTC.